Below are 20 T cell receptor beta chains sequenced from a single sample in a study of T cell responses to AZD1222 COVID-19 vaccine. Assay: immunoSEQ multiplex PCR; the TCRdb copy retains only in-frame clones and omits some. The sample lists over 110,000 clones; roughly 90% were seen once. Sequencing was performed on peripheral blood, taken 28 days after the second AZD1222 dose. Receptors were obtained from an adult who received the AZD1222 COVID-19 vaccine.

The chain has TRBV6-5 and TRBJ1-6; D uncertain. This CDR3 region has 14 residues. V dropped 6 bases and J dropped 4 bases, with 10 bases sitting between them. CDR1 and CDR2 (germline): MNHEY, SVGAGI. CDR3 sequence: CASSPAVYNSPLHF. DNA of the CDR3: TGTGCCAGCAGCCCAGCGGTATATAATTCACCCCTCCACTTT.

The rearrangement links TRBV7-3 to TRBJ1-2; D remains unclear. The CDR3 has 17 amino acids. Germline values: CDR1 SGHTA, CDR2 FQGTGA. Trimming shortened V by 1 base and J by 0 bases, and 15 bases separated the two germline ends. CDR3 region: CASSLRVVAEANYGYTF. CDR3 in DNA: TGTGCCAGCAGCTTAAGAGTAGTGGCGGAGGCTAACTATGGCTACACCTTC.

This chain uses TRBV24-1 with TRBJ2-2; weak D call: TRBD2 (7 bases). With 3 bases removed from V and 13 bases from J, the gap between germline ends came to 11 bases. Germline V lookup: CDR1 KGHDR, CDR2 SFDVKD. The CDR3 contains 12 residues. CDR3 region: CATSDIGGRLFF. CDR3 DNA sequence: TGTGCCACCAGTGATATCGGGGGGCGGCTGTTTTTT.

The rearrangement joins TRBV3-1 (or the pseudogene TRBV3-2) to TRBJ2-3; D unclear. Trimming shortened V by 0 bases and J by 0 bases, and 4 bases separated the two germline ends. This CDR3 spans 14 amino acids. CDR1 and CDR2 from the germline V gene are LGHDT and YNNKEL (reference sequence). The CDR3 region is CASSQDTSTDTQYF. The CDR3 coding sequence is TGTGCCAGCAGCCAAGATACTAGCACAGATACGCAGTATTTT.

The V gene is TRBV11-2, the J gene TRBJ1-3, with D perhaps TRBD1 (5 bases). CDR1 is SGHAT and CDR2 is FQNNGV in the germline V gene. This CDR3 region has 14 residues. The V end was cut by 5 bases, the J end by 4 bases, with 12 bases between. The CDR3 spells CASSTTVWGNTIYF. DNA of the CDR3: TGTGCCAGCAGCACGACAGTATGGGGAAACACCATATATTTT. The full variable domain, completed using reference TRBV11-2 and TRBJ1-3, is EAGVAQSPRYKIIEKRQSVAFWCNPISGHATLYWYQQILGQGPKLLIQFQNNGVVDDSQLPKDRFSAERLKGVDSTLKIQPAKLEDSAVYLCASSTTVWGNTIYFGEGSWLTVV.

V usage is TRBV10-3 and J usage is TRBJ2-2; 12 bases are shared with TRBD2. J gave up 4 bases and V 2 bases, and 11 bases lay outside the gene matches. CDR3 length: 19 residues. Germline CDR1 ENHRY, CDR2 SYGVKD. The CDR3 spells CAISEIRPGLAGSTGELFF. The CDR3 DNA is TGTGCCATCAGTGAGATTCGTCCAGGACTAGCGGGAAGCACCGGGGAGCTGTTTTTT.

The rearrangement links TRBV7-3 to TRBJ2-1, with 10 bases identical to TRBD2. The germline V gene encodes CDR1 SGHTA and CDR2 FQGTGA. V was clipped by 0 bases and J by 5 bases; unmatched bases: 7. There are 17 residues in the CDR3. The CDR3 region is CASSLTSGLAADNEQFF. The CDR3, as DNA: TGTGCCAGCAGCTTAACGTCTGGACTAGCGGCAGACAATGAGCAGTTCTTC.

The chain joins TRBV6-6 to TRBJ1-1, with D unclear. Looked up from germline, CDR1 is MNHNY and CDR2 is SVGAGI (reference sequence). The CDR3 extends over 14 amino acids. The V end lost 6 bases, the J end lost 1 base, and 12 bases lay between the germline ends. CDR3 nucleotide sequence: TGTGCCAGCAGACGGACGGATGGGAACACTGAAGCTTTCTTT. It is translated as CASRRTDGNTEAFF.

The genes are TRBV7-8 and TRBJ2-2; D gene uncertain. Germline V CDR1 and CDR2: SGHVS, FQNEAQ. This CDR3 comprises 12 residues. Trimming pared 5 bases from V and 8 bases from J, leaving 9 bases between. The CDR3 DNA reads as TGTGCCAGCAGCCCCCTCGCTGGGGAGCTGTTTTTT. This translates into CASSPLAGELFF. The full variable domain, completed using reference TRBV7-8 and TRBJ2-2, is GAGVSQSPRYKVAKRGQDVALRCDPISGHVSLFWYQQALGQGPEFLTYFQNEAQLDKSGLPSDRFFAERPEGSVSTLKIQRTQQEDSAVYLCASSPLAGELFFGEGSRLTVL.

The J gene is TRBJ2-1, the V gene TRBV24-1; D is possibly TRBD2 (7 bases). With 5 bases removed from V and 0 bases from J, the gap between germline ends came to 16 bases. The V gene's germline CDR1 is KGHDR and CDR2 SFDVKD. The CDR3 length is 17 residues. The CDR3 spells CATSGEGGASSYNEQFF. The CDR3, as DNA: TGTGCCACCAGTGGGGAAGGGGGGGCTAGCTCCTACAATGAGCAGTTCTTC.

This clone has just one count. The rearrangement links TRBV30 to TRBJ1-2; D remains ambiguous. V gave up 2 bases and J gave up 7 bases, with 8 bases separating them. Germline V gene sequence: CDR1 GTSNPN, CDR2 SVGIG (reference sequence). The CDR3 contains 11 residues. The DNA for the CDR3 is TGTGCCTGGAGTCGGGAACGTGGCTACACCTTC. Amino acid sequence: CAWSRERGYTF.

J is TRBJ2-2 and V is TRBV10-3, with D tentatively TRBD1 (7 bases). The CDR3 has 16 residues. Trimming took 3 bases from V and 1 from J, leaving 12 bases between them. CDR1 is ENHRY, CDR2 SYGVKD, per germline. CDR3 loop: CAISEVRGVNTGELFF. CDR3 coding DNA: TGTGCCATCAGTGAAGTCAGGGGGGTGAACACCGGGGAGCTGTTTTTT.

This clone occurred a few times. The gene calls are TRBV5-1 and TRBJ2-2, with D maybe TRBD1 (5 bases). The germline CDR1 and CDR2 sequences are SGHRS and YFSETQ. The CDR3 spans 14 residues. Trimming pared 2 bases from V and 5 bases from J, leaving 10 bases between. The CDR3 DNA is TGCGCCAGCAGCTTAGCCGCAGGGACCGGGGAGCTGTTTTTT. It specifies CASSLAAGTGELFF.

This chain uses TRBV28 with TRBJ1-5; no clear D gene. Germline V gene sequence: CDR1 MDHEN, CDR2 SYDVKM. V was pared by 7 bases and J by 0 bases, with 13 bases between. The CDR3 sequence is 15 residues long. This CDR3 is CASTTEPYSNQPQHF. DNA of the CDR3: TGTGCCAGCACCACGGAGCCTTATAGCAATCAGCCCCAGCATTTT.

V gene TRBV5-1 combines with J gene TRBJ1-4, with D unresolved. Deletions cut 6 bases from V and 3 bases from J, with 15 bases between. The CDR3 totals 15 residues. The germline gives CDR1 SGHRS, CDR2 YFSETQ. CDR3 sequence reads: CASTQQTASNEKLFF. For the CDR3, the DNA is TGCGCCAGCACCCAACAGACGGCATCTAATGAAAAACTGTTTTTT.

J is TRBJ1-6 and V is TRBV3-1 (or the pseudogene TRBV3-2); D ambiguous. The germline gives CDR1 LGHDT, CDR2 YNNKEL (reference sequence). V lost 1 base to trimming and J lost 5 bases, with 9 bases between them. This CDR3 is built from 15 residues. CDR3: CASSQVSSNNSPLHF. CDR3 DNA sequence: TGTGCCAGCAGCCAAGTGTCCAGTAATAATTCACCCCTCCACTTT.

The sample holds a few counts of this clone. The V and J genes are TRBV3-1 (or the pseudogene TRBV3-2) and TRBJ2-3; D gene uncertain. The germline CDR1 and CDR2 sequences are LGHDT and YNNKEL (reference sequence). There are 13 residues in the CDR3. V lost 0 bases to trimming and J lost 6 bases, with 7 bases between them. Here the CDR3 DNA reads TGTGCCAGCAGCCAAGATCTCTGGGATACGCAGTATTTT. Its translation: CASSQDLWDTQYF.

The gene calls are TRBV3-1 (or the pseudogene TRBV3-2) and TRBJ2-3, with 9 bases fitting TRBD1. Germline lookup yields CDR1 LGHDT and CDR2 YNNKEL (reference sequence). This CDR3 spans 20 amino acids. J gave up 2 bases and V 0 bases, and 15 bases lay outside the gene matches. CDR3 sequence (DNA): TGTGCCAGCAGCCAAGAGGAACAGGGGGCCACTGAGGGGTCCACAGATACGCAGTATTTT. Translating gives CASSQEEQGATEGSTDTQYF.

The gene calls are TRBV12-5 and TRBJ1-1, with a possible D match to TRBD1 (6 bases). The germline CDR1 and CDR2 sequences are LGHNT and FRNRAP. Trimming cost V 5 bases and J 0 bases, with 13 bases left between them. This CDR3 is built from 15 residues. The CDR3 region has the DNA TGTGCTAGTGGTCCGGAGGGGGGCATGAACACTGAAGCTTTCTTT. Amino acids: CASGPEGGMNTEAFF.

This clone was detected once. The chain combines TRBV6-2 or TRBV6-3 with TRBJ2-5; perhaps TRBD1 as D (5 bases). V gave up 5 bases and J gave up 2 bases, with 18 bases separating them. CDR1 is MNHEY and CDR2 is SVGEGT in the germline V gene. CDR3 length: 16 amino acids. The CDR3 sequence is CASSTPPSGFQETQYF. CDR3 DNA: TGTGCCAGCAGTACACCCCCCTCAGGGTTTCAAGAGACCCAGTACTTC.